These 2 T cell receptor beta chains were sequenced from one sample in a study of blood T cell repertoires in COVID-19. Assay: immunoSEQ multiplex PCR; the TCRdb copy retains only in-frame clones and omits some. Of around 67,000 clones in the sample, about 73% were seen once. The sequencing input was peripheral blood. The receptors stem from a woman in her 70s with acute or convalescent COVID-19.

This clone turned up a few times. CDR3 region: CASTFRTGQPQHF. Written as DNA, the CDR3 is TGTGCCAGCACCTTTCGAACAGGTCAGCCCCAGCATTTT. The rearrangement uses TRBV28 and TRBJ1-5, with D possibly TRBD1 on 5 matching bases. Germline assignment: CDR1 MDHEN and CDR2 SYDVKM. The CDR3 sequence is 13 residues long. V was clipped by 7 bases and J by 6 bases, with 13 bases between them.

The rearrangement links TRBV5-1 to TRBJ1-4; 8 nucleotides align to TRBD1. The CDR3 spans 15 residues. The V and J ends lost 4 bases and 0 bases, in that order; junction bases with no gene match: 2. CDR1 is SGHRS, CDR2 YFSETQ, per germline. The CDR3 here is CASSLQGATNEKLFF. CDR3 nucleotide sequence: TGCGCCAGCAGCCTACAGGGGGCAACTAATGAAAAACTGTTTTTT.